Below are 22 T cell receptor beta chains sequenced from a single sample in a study of CD8 T cells in Susac syndrome. RNA in amounts of about 0.5 to 1 ug was reverse transcribed with random hexamers. MiXCR was run by TCRdb on the immunoSEQ multiplex PCR reads, yielding one entry per CDR3 protein. The sample contains some 300,000 distinct CDR3 sequences, almost 85% of which appear only once. Sequenced sample: CD8+ T cells from PBMCs. All receptors come from a human donor with multiple sclerosis.

The CDR3 nucleotides are TGTGCCAGTAGTCCGGAAGACAGGCCCTCCTACGAGCAGTACTTC. Its protein product is CASSPEDRPSYEQYF. The chain employs TRBV19 and TRBJ2-7, with D perhaps TRBD1 (6 bases). There are 15 residues in the CDR3. The V gene's germline CDR1 is LNHDA and CDR2 SQIVND (reference sequence). The V gene lost 5 bases and the J gene lost 0 bases, with 14 bases spanning the gap.

J is TRBJ1-2 and V is TRBV7-9; weak D call: TRBD1 (5 bases). With 4 bases removed from V and 4 bases from J, the gap between germline ends came to 19 bases. Germline lookup yields CDR1 SEHNR and CDR2 FQNEAQ (reference sequence). CDR3 size: 16 residues. The CDR3: CASSSPLQGLGYGYTF. CDR3 bases: TGTGCCAGCAGCTCTCCTCTCCAGGGCTTGGGCTATGGCTACACCTTC.

The chain combines TRBV6-5 with TRBJ2-4; D is unclear. Trimming took off 6 bases at V and 7 bases at J, with 16 bases between the two ends. CDR1 and CDR2 from the germline V gene are MNHEY and SVGAGI. The CDR3 covers 14 residues. This chain's CDR3 is CASSPAWVGNIQYF. CDR3 DNA: TGTGCCAGCAGCCCTGCCTGGGTGGGGAACATTCAGTACTTC.

The V call is TRBV28, the J call TRBJ2-7, with TRBD2 matching over 13 bases. The trim removed 6 bases at V and 5 bases at J, leaving 10 bases unmatched. This CDR3 spans 16 amino acids. Looked up from germline, CDR1 is MDHEN and CDR2 is SYDVKM. CDR3 residues: CASRWSGLAGRDEQYF. The CDR3 bases are TGTGCCAGCAGGTGGTCGGGACTAGCGGGAAGGGACGAGCAGTACTTC.

The chain employs TRBV27 and TRBJ2-1; no clear D. CDR3 length equals 15 residues. CDR1 MNHEY and CDR2 SMNVEV come from the germline V gene (reference sequence). V gave up 2 bases and J gave up 6 bases, with 14 bases separating them. In DNA, the CDR3 is TGTGCCAGCAGTTTAGCGCCGTCTTCCCTCAATGAGCAGTTCTTC. It encodes CASSLAPSSLNEQFF.

The J gene is TRBJ1-4, the V gene TRBV12-3 or TRBV12-4; possible D gene TRBD1, 5 bases. This CDR3 region has 17 residues. Trimming shortened V by 1 base and J by 7 bases, and 19 bases separated the two germline ends. Here the CDR3 reads CASSLVLLRDHREKLFF. The CDR3 bases are TGTGCCAGCAGTTTAGTTCTTCTCCGGGACCACCGTGAAAAACTGTTTTTT.

This chain uses TRBV7-9 with TRBJ2-5; D call uncertain. CDR1 and CDR2 from the germline V gene are SEHNR and FQNEAQ (reference sequence). V lost 2 bases to trimming and J lost 1 base, with 11 bases between them. The length of the CDR3 is 15 residues. This chain's CDR3 is CASSLLGQRQETQYF. The CDR3 region has the DNA TGTGCCAGCAGCTTATTAGGCCAGCGCCAAGAGACCCAGTACTTC. The full variable domain, in which reference TRBV7-9 and TRBJ2-5 provide the parts outside the CDR3, is DTGVSQNPRHKITKRGQNVTFRCDPISEHNRLYWYRQTLGQGPEFLTYFQNEAQLEKSRLLSDRFSAERPKGSFSTLEIQRTEQGDSAMYLCASSLLGQRQETQYFGPGTRLLVL.

J is TRBJ1-1 and V is TRBV6-5, with 9 positions matching TRBD1. The CDR3 is made up of 16 amino acids. V was clipped by 2 bases and J by 5 bases; unmatched bases: 9. CDR1 MNHEY and CDR2 SVGAGI come from the germline V gene. In DNA, the CDR3 is TGTGCCAGCAGTTACGAACCCGGACAGGGGATGACTGAAGCTTTCTTT. Its protein is CASSYEPGQGMTEAFF.

The chain joins TRBV7-8 to TRBJ1-1; a weak D match, TRBD1 (5 bases). Trimming left V 0 bases short and J 8 bases short, with 10 bases between. CDR1 is SGHVS and CDR2 is FQNEAQ in the germline V gene. The CDR3 totals 13 residues. CDR3 DNA sequence: TGTGCCAGCAGCTTAGCAATCGGGGCGGAAGCTTTCTTT. Translation gives CASSLAIGAEAFF.

The gene calls are TRBV6-2 or TRBV6-3 and TRBJ2-5, with TRBD1 as a possible D gene (6 bases). In germline, CDR1 is MNHEY, CDR2 SVGEGT. There are 18 residues in the CDR3. V dropped 0 bases and J dropped 2 bases, with 19 bases sitting between them. DNA of the CDR3: TGTGCCAGCAGTTACTCGATTCCCTGGACAGATTTACAAGAGACCCAGTACTTC. This translates into CASSYSIPWTDLQETQYF.

V usage is TRBV6-1 and J usage is TRBJ1-5; the match to TRBD1 covers 11 bases. Germline CDR1 is MNHNS and CDR2 is SASEGT. Trimming at V came to 5 bases and at J to 3 bases, leaving 6 bases not matched to a gene. The CDR3 runs 16 residues. The CDR3 DNA sequence: TGTGCCAGCAGTCCGTCAGGACAGGGGGCCAATCAGCCCCAGCATTTT. Translated: CASSPSGQGANQPQHF.

The chain couples TRBV5-6 to TRBJ1-5; TRBD1 agrees at 12 bases. The V gene end was trimmed by 0 bases and the J gene end by 7 bases; junction bases not matched to a gene: 5. Germline CDR1 reads SGHDT; CDR2 reads YYEEEE. The CDR3 runs to 16 residues. The CDR3 DNA reads as TGTGCCAGCAGCTTGGCCGGGACAGGGGGCATGCAGCCCCAGCATTTT. Translated, it gives CASSLAGTGGMQPQHF.

The rearrangement uses TRBV28 and TRBJ2-2; 7 bases align to TRBD1. The junction had 7 bases not matched to a gene; V was cut back by 7 bases and J by 2 bases. The CDR3 covers 15 residues. Germline V CDR1 and CDR2: MDHEN, SYDVKM. CDR3 in DNA: TGTGCCAGCACCAGGGGGACAGTAAACACCGGGGAGCTGTTTTTT. Its protein product is CASTRGTVNTGELFF.

The chain links TRBV2 to TRBJ2-3; 10 bases are shared with TRBD2. Germline CDR1 is SNHLY and CDR2 is FYNNEI. V shed 5 bases and J 0 bases; nucleotides not matched to a gene: 8. The CDR3 runs to 17 residues. The CDR3 protein is CASSSWLTSGSTDTQYF. The CDR3 nucleotides are TGTGCCAGCAGTTCTTGGCTGACTAGCGGGAGCACAGATACGCAGTATTTT.

The gene calls are TRBV7-2 and TRBJ1-1; tentative D call: TRBD1 (5 bases). Germline CDR1 SGHTA, CDR2 FQGNSA. The CDR3 has 14 residues. Deletions cut 4 bases from V and 2 bases from J, with 11 bases between. In DNA form, the CDR3 reads TGTGCCAGCAGCTGGTGGGACGGTAACACTGAAGCTTTCTTT. It specifies CASSWWDGNTEAFF.

The table lists this clonotype with a count of one. The V call is TRBV7-9, the J call TRBJ2-7; 12 bases map to TRBD2. The junction had 4 bases not matched to a gene; V was cut back by 4 bases and J by 3 bases. CDR3 size: 15 residues. Germline CDR1 is SEHNR and CDR2 is FQNEAQ (reference sequence). In DNA, the CDR3 is TGTGCCAGCAGCTCAACTAGCGGGAGGATCTACGAGCAGTACTTC. Residues: CASSSTSGRIYEQYF.

The genes are TRBV6-5 and TRBJ2-2; 8 nucleotides line up with TRBD2. V shed 5 bases and J 8 bases; nucleotides not matched to a gene: 10. The CDR3 sequence is 15 residues long. Germline V gives CDR1 MNHEY, CDR2 SVGAGI. This chain's CDR3 is CASSRRLAIVGELFF. In DNA, the CDR3 is TGTGCCAGCAGTCGGCGACTAGCGATCGTAGGGGAGCTGTTTTTT.

This clonotype was recorded once. J is TRBJ2-3 and V is TRBV4-3, with 13 bases lining up with TRBD2. Germline trimming cut 3 bases from V and 7 bases from J; bases unmatched to any gene: 10. Germline V lookup: CDR1 LGHNA, CDR2 YSLEER. The CDR3 covers 17 residues. CDR3 bases: TGCGCCAGCAGCCAGAGGGAAGGACTAGCGGGGGTCAATACGCAGTATTTT. Protein: CASSQREGLAGVNTQYF.

The V gene is TRBV27, the J gene TRBJ2-1; possible D gene TRBD2, 6 bases. Trimming pared 3 bases from V and 1 base from J, leaving 10 bases between. Germline V gives CDR1 MNHEY, CDR2 SMNVEV (reference sequence). The CDR3 is 15 residues long. In nucleotides, the CDR3 is TGTGCCAGCAGTTTGGGGACTCAGTCCTACAATGAGCAGTTCTTC. Protein sequence: CASSLGTQSYNEQFF.

The chain joins TRBV27 to TRBJ2-7, with D uncertain. The CDR3 is 13 residues long. Trimming shortened V by 8 bases and J by 2 bases, and 13 bases separated the two germline ends. Germline CDR1 reads MNHEY; CDR2 reads SMNVEV (reference sequence). The CDR3 sequence: CASQSDETYEQYF. CDR3 nucleotide sequence: TGTGCCAGCCAGAGCGACGAGACCTACGAGCAGTACTTC.

The chain is built from TRBV6-2 or TRBV6-3 and TRBJ2-7; D may be TRBD1 (6 bases). V dropped 6 bases and J dropped 6 bases, with 21 bases sitting between them. Germline loops: CDR1 MNHEY, CDR2 SVGEGT. The CDR3 is 15 amino acids. In DNA form, the CDR3 reads TGTGCCAGCAGCCTAGATAGCACAGGGTTCGGCGAGCAGTACTTC. Its protein is CASSLDSTGFGEQYF.

The chain couples TRBV14 to TRBJ2-3, with D uncertain. The CDR3 totals 13 residues. The V end was cut by 10 bases, the J end by 2 bases, with 13 bases between. Germline V gene sequence: CDR1 SGHDN, CDR2 FVKESK. CDR3 in amino acids: CATALGPTDTQYF. CDR3 in DNA: TGTGCCACCGCCCTAGGTCCCACAGATACGCAGTATTTT. Combining the CDR3 with reference TRBV14 and TRBJ2-3 gives the whole variable domain EAGVTQFPSHSVIEKGQTVTLRCDPISGHDNLYWYRRVMGKEIKFLLHFVKESKQDESGMPNNRFLAERTGGTYSTLKVQPAELEDSGVYFCATALGPTDTQYFGPGTRLTVL.